This T cell receptor (beta chain) was retrieved from a study of CD8 T cells in ankylosing spondylitis. The germline V gene has CDR1 SGHRS and CDR2 YFSETQ. After removal of 4 bases from V and 4 bases from J, the junction contained 10 bases not matched to a gene. This CDR3 has 17 residues. TCRdb itself ran the 5' RACE reads through MiXCR, one entry per CDR3 protein. The sample consists of 200,000 or so distinct CDR3 sequences, under 15% of them appearing once. Notes on the study in general: Reportedly, disease-linked clones are significantly enriched in ankylosing spondylitis patients' matched synovial fluid. Blood from ankylosing spondylitis patients appeared to carry a characteristic roughly eight-variant TCR beta motif.

This clonotype came up many times. Its antigen is currently unknown. The sample taken for sequencing was blood, either unsorted or a sorted T cell fraction (not recorded which). This receptor was obtained from a female donor with ankylosing spondylitis or in good health (not recorded which). The rearrangement uses TRBV5-1 and TRBJ1-4; 10 bases map to TRBD1. The CDR3 region has the DNA TGCGCCAGCAGCCACACCAAGGGGGACAGGGGTAATGAAAAACTGTTTTTT. Translating gives CASSHTKGDRGNEKLFF.